One sample yielded the 27 T cell receptor beta chains listed below, sequenced in a study of blood T cell repertoires in COVID-19. Generated by immunoSEQ multiplex PCR, the TCRdb table keeps only in-frame clones and is missing some. The sample lists under 150,000 clones, over 70% seen once, with about 4% in the top ten. Specimen: PBMCs or T cells enriched from blood (not recorded which). The source of these receptors is a man aged 45-60 years in a cohort exposed to, infected with or recovered from COVID-19 (not recorded which).

The chain is built from TRBV5-1 and TRBJ2-1, with 8 bases matching TRBD1. With 4 bases clipped from V and 6 bases from J, the junction kept 6 bases outside the gene matches. The CDR3 is 14 residues long. CDR1 SGHRS and CDR2 YFSETQ come from the germline V gene. CDR3 bases: TGCGCCAGCAGCCCTGGACAGGGCGCCAATGAGCAGTTCTTC. Its translation: CASSPGQGANEQFF.

This chain links TRBV7-2 with TRBJ2-7, with 10 bases that match TRBD1. This CDR3 region has 14 residues. Germline CDR1 SGHTA, CDR2 FQGNSA. With 4 bases clipped from V and 6 bases from J, the junction kept 6 bases outside the gene matches. The CDR3 sequence is CASSSGQGGGEQYF. The CDR3 coding sequence is TGTGCCAGCAGCTCCGGACAGGGGGGCGGCGAGCAGTACTTC.

The V and J genes are TRBV5-1 and TRBJ1-6; 9 nucleotides align to TRBD1. The CDR3 covers 15 residues. Germline CDR1 and CDR2: SGHRS and YFSETQ. V gave up 4 bases and J gave up 9 bases; unmatched junction bases: 8. CDR3: CASSGGGQGSSPLHF. In nucleotides, the CDR3 is TGCGCCAGCAGCGGGGGGGGACAGGGAAGTTCACCCCTCCACTTT.

This chain joins TRBV24-1 and TRBJ2-3; TRBD2 agrees at 13 bases. From germline, CDR1 is KGHDR and CDR2 SFDVKD. V gave up 0 bases and J gave up 2 bases; unmatched junction bases: 10. The CDR3 is 20 residues long. CDR3 DNA sequence: TGTGCCACCAGTGATTTGACTAGCGGGAGGGGAAGTTTCAACACAGATACGCAGTATTTT. It is translated as CATSDLTSGRGSFNTDTQYF.

The CDR3 nucleotides are TGTGCCAGCAGTTTTAGGGGGCGCGAGCAGTACTTC. It specifies CASSFRGREQYF. V and J are TRBV12-3 or TRBV12-4 and TRBJ2-7; 7 nucleotides align to TRBD1. The CDR3 extends over 12 amino acids. V lost 3 bases, J lost 6 bases, and 2 bases stayed unmatched.

The chain uses TRBV4-2 and TRBJ2-5; TRBD2 agrees at 8 bases. CDR3 size: 16 residues. Germline lookup yields CDR1 LGHNA and CDR2 YNFKEQ. The V segment lost 1 base and the J segment 4 bases; nucleotides outside the gene matches: 8. In nucleotides, the CDR3 is TGTGCCAGCAGCCAAGCCCAGGCTAGCGGGTCAGAGACCCAGTACTTC. This gives the protein CASSQAQASGSETQYF.

This chain uses TRBV2 with TRBJ2-7; TRBD2 might be the D (6 bases). Germline CDR1 reads SNHLY; CDR2 reads FYNNEI. V dropped 5 bases and J dropped 2 bases, with 13 bases sitting between them. The CDR3 sequence is 14 residues long. CDR3 amino acids: CASSWDSGAYEQYF. The CDR3 nucleotides are TGTGCCAGCAGTTGGGACTCTGGGGCCTACGAGCAGTACTTC.

The J gene is TRBJ2-3, the V gene TRBV11-3, with 11 bases lining up with TRBD2. The V segment lost 1 base and the J segment 3 bases; nucleotides outside the gene matches: 9. CDR3 length: 18 residues. Per the germline V gene, CDR1 is SGHNT and CDR2 is YENEEA. Here the CDR3 DNA reads TGTGCCAGCAGCTTAGGGAAGGTAGCGGGGGGGCGAACAGATACGCAGTATTTT. This sequence encodes CASSLGKVAGGRTDTQYF.

The chain is built from TRBV6-5 and TRBJ2-1; TRBD1 matches 7 bases. Germline values: CDR1 MNHEY, CDR2 SVGAGI. The V segment lost 2 bases and the J segment 1 base; nucleotides outside the gene matches: 5. The CDR3 contains 16 residues. The CDR3 sequence: CASSYPPGGSYNEQFF. The CDR3 DNA follows: TGTGCCAGCAGTTACCCCCCAGGGGGATCCTACAATGAGCAGTTCTTC.

This chain uses TRBV19 with TRBJ2-1; a possible D gene is TRBD2 (5 bases). The CDR3 spans 17 residues. V was trimmed by 7 bases and J by 2 bases, leaving 21 bases between them. CDR1 and CDR2 from the germline V gene are LNHDA and SQIVND (reference sequence). This CDR3 reads CASTPIGRTVAYNEQFF. CDR3 coding DNA: TGTGCCAGTACCCCGATCGGACGGACTGTTGCCTACAATGAGCAGTTCTTC.

The V call is TRBV7-9, the J call TRBJ1-1, with D tentatively TRBD1 (6 bases). The CDR3 extends over 18 amino acids. Germline loops: CDR1 SEHNR, CDR2 FQNEAQ (reference sequence). Trimming left V 3 bases short and J 2 bases short, with 22 bases between. CDR3 region: CASSFPSRGVDINTEAFF. The CDR3 coding sequence is TGTGCCAGCAGCTTCCCCTCCAGGGGCGTAGACATAAACACTGAAGCTTTCTTT.

The chain links TRBV10-3 to TRBJ1-4; D gene uncertain. The V end was cut by 9 bases, the J end by 7 bases, with 15 bases between. This CDR3 region has 13 residues. In germline, CDR1 is ENHRY, CDR2 SYGVKD. For the CDR3, the DNA is TGTGCCATTGCTCTCGGTCGTGGTGAAAAACTGTTTTTT. Translation: CAIALGRGEKLFF.

The chain is built from TRBV19 and TRBJ2-5; no clear D gene. The germline V and J ends were trimmed by 4 bases and 5 bases, with 14 bases remaining between them. The CDR3 runs 14 residues. Germline V gives CDR1 LNHDA, CDR2 SQIVND (reference sequence). For the CDR3, the DNA is TGTGCCAGTAGTACCCAGCCGGGTGTCGAGACCCAGTACTTC. It codes for CASSTQPGVETQYF.

V usage is TRBV7-9 and J usage is TRBJ2-7; D might be TRBD1 (9 bases). The CDR3 runs to 15 residues. Germline CDR1 reads SEHNR; CDR2 reads FQNEAQ (reference sequence). Trimming shortened V by 8 bases and J by 1 base, and 18 bases separated the two germline ends. CDR3 nucleotide sequence: TGTGCCAGCCGGGAGGGGACAGGGTCTTCCTACGAGCAGTACTTC. This codes for CASREGTGSSYEQYF.

This chain links TRBV5-1 with TRBJ2-5, with TRBD1 matching over 7 bases. The CDR3 contains 14 residues. CDR1 SGHRS and CDR2 YFSETQ come from the germline V gene. V lost 1 base and J lost 5; bases outside the gene matches: 5. The CDR3 is CASSLTGDGETQYF. The CDR3 bases are TGCGCCAGCAGCTTGACAGGGGATGGGGAGACCCAGTACTTC.

This clone showed up just once. V and J are TRBV5-4 and TRBJ2-1; 8 bases line up with TRBD1. Germline CDR1 reads SGHNT; CDR2 reads YYREEE (reference sequence). The CDR3 spans 15 residues. J was trimmed by 3 bases and V by 4 bases; bases with no gene match: 6. Here the CDR3 reads CASSLDRGRYNEQFF. As DNA, the CDR3 is TGTGCCAGCAGCCTCGACAGGGGCCGCTACAATGAGCAGTTCTTC.

Comments on this clone: This same CDR3 is encoded by further DNA sequences in the sample. The V gene is TRBV6-5, the J gene TRBJ1-2; TRBD1 aligns across 7 bases. V lost 2 bases, J lost 4 bases, and 4 bases stayed unmatched. CDR1 and CDR2 (germline): MNHEY, SVGAGI. This CDR3 spans 14 amino acids. CDR3 sequence: CASSYRGQSYGYTF. CDR3 in DNA: TGTGCCAGCAGTTACAGGGGGCAGTCCTATGGCTACACCTTC.

The chain couples TRBV10-3 to TRBJ2-7; TRBD1 agrees at 11 bases. The germline V gene has CDR1 ENHRY and CDR2 SYGVKD. Trimming took 5 bases from V and 3 from J; bases not matched to a gene: 9. This CDR3 spans 16 amino acids. This CDR3 is CAISHNRGTGGYEQYF. For the CDR3, the DNA is TGTGCCATCAGTCATAACCGGGGGACAGGGGGCTACGAGCAGTACTTC.

This chain joins TRBV19 and TRBJ2-7, with D maybe TRBD1 (6 bases). Trimming shortened V by 5 bases and J by 2 bases, and 13 bases separated the two germline ends. This CDR3 has 14 residues. Germline V gene lookup returns CDR1 LNHDA and CDR2 SQIVND (reference sequence). For the CDR3, the DNA is TGTGCCAGTAGTTCCCGGGACACCACCTACGAGCAGTACTTC. Translating gives CASSSRDTTYEQYF.

The chain links TRBV3-1 (or the pseudogene TRBV3-2) to TRBJ2-1; TRBD1 agrees at 7 bases. The germline gives CDR1 LGHDT, CDR2 YNNKEL (reference sequence). The V gene end was trimmed by 0 bases and the J gene end by 10 bases; junction bases not matched to a gene: 3. This CDR3 has 13 residues. The CDR3 DNA sequence: TGTGCCAGCAGCCAAGAAGGACAGGCCGAGCAGTTCTTC. Translation: CASSQEGQAEQFF.

The chain couples TRBV4-1 to TRBJ1-4, with D perhaps matching TRBD1 (5 bases). Trimming took 4 bases from V and 6 from J, leaving 12 bases between them. Germline V gene sequence: CDR1 MGHRA, CDR2 YSYEKL. CDR3 length: 14 residues. The CDR3 loop reads CASSRGGGDEKLFF. The CDR3 nucleotides are TGCGCCAGCAGCCGTGGCGGGGGGGATGAAAAACTGTTTTTT.

V and J are TRBV6-5 and TRBJ2-7, with TRBD1 matching 9 bases. J gave up 0 bases and V 10 bases, and 4 bases lay outside the gene matches. Germline assignment: CDR1 MNHEY and CDR2 SVGAGI. The CDR3 is 13 amino acids. In DNA form, the CDR3 reads TGTGCCACTGAGACAGGGGGCTCCTACGAGCAGTACTTC. Translating it yields CATETGGSYEQYF.

The rearrangement links TRBV7-9 to TRBJ2-1; TRBD1 agrees at 9 bases. Germline CDR1 and CDR2: SEHNR and FQNEAQ (reference sequence). After removal of 2 bases from V and 6 bases from J, the junction contained 5 bases not matched to a gene. The CDR3 runs to 15 residues. CDR3 in amino acids: CASSLRGQGSNEQFF. CDR3 coding DNA: TGTGCCAGCAGCTTAAGGGGACAGGGCAGCAATGAGCAGTTCTTC.

This clone was detected only once. The genes are TRBV27 and TRBJ2-3; 11 bases are a match to TRBD2. With 6 bases clipped from V and 6 bases from J, the junction kept 2 bases outside the gene matches. This CDR3 has 13 amino acids. Looked up from germline, CDR1 is MNHEY and CDR2 is SMNVEV (reference sequence). The CDR3 here is CASSLAGGDTQYF. Written as DNA, the CDR3 is TGTGCCAGCAGCCTAGCGGGAGGCGATACGCAGTATTTT.

The chain uses TRBV5-4 and TRBJ2-7; D gene unclear. V dropped 4 bases and J dropped 0 bases, with 14 bases sitting between them. The germline CDR1 and CDR2 sequences are SGHNT and YYREEE (reference sequence). The CDR3 covers 15 residues. The CDR3 reads CASSLDSVSSYEQYF. CDR3 sequence (DNA): TGTGCCAGCAGCCTCGACTCCGTAAGCTCCTACGAGCAGTACTTC.

The chain is built from TRBV5-1 and TRBJ2-3, with a possible D match to TRBD1 (5 bases). The germline CDR1 and CDR2 sequences are SGHRS and YFSETQ. Between the trimmed V and J ends, which lost 0 bases and 6 bases, there was a span of 11 bases. The CDR3 contains 14 residues. As DNA, the CDR3 is TGCGCCAGCAGCTTGGATCAGGGCATGGATACGCAGTATTTT. Translated: CASSLDQGMDTQYF.

The CDR3 sequence is CASTGTPYGELFF. The CDR3, as DNA: TGTGCCAGCACAGGGACTCCCTACGGGGAGCTGTTTTTT. The gene calls are TRBV9 and TRBJ2-2, with D tentatively TRBD2 (6 bases). This CDR3 is built from 13 residues. Germline V lookup: CDR1 SGDLS, CDR2 YYNGEE. Trimming shortened V by 6 bases and J by 7 bases, and 13 bases separated the two germline ends.